This T cell receptor beta chain was obtained from a study of T-cell reconstitution after alpha-beta-depleted transplantation in children. The V end lost 2 bases, the J end lost 2 bases, and 8 bases lay between the germline ends. This CDR3 is 13 amino acids long. Germline-derived CDR1 and CDR2 are DFQATT and SNEGSKA (reference sequence). A library of TCRbeta sequences, prepared with unique molecular identifiers, was generated. TCRdb itself ran the PCR reads through MiXCR, one entry per CDR3 protein. The top ten clones hold approximately 30% of a sample with 440,000 or so distinct CDR3 sequences, 43% of them seen once.

This chain uses TRBV20-1 with TRBJ2-3; D not resolved. The source material was PBMCs, sampled before TCRalphabeta/CD19-depleted stem cell transplant. The receptor's source is a girl aged 2 to 9 with aplastic anemia, due to receive a stem cell transplant. In nucleotides, the CDR3 is TGCAGTGCTAGACAGTACCTCACAGATACGCAGTATTTT. It codes for CSARQYLTDTQYF.